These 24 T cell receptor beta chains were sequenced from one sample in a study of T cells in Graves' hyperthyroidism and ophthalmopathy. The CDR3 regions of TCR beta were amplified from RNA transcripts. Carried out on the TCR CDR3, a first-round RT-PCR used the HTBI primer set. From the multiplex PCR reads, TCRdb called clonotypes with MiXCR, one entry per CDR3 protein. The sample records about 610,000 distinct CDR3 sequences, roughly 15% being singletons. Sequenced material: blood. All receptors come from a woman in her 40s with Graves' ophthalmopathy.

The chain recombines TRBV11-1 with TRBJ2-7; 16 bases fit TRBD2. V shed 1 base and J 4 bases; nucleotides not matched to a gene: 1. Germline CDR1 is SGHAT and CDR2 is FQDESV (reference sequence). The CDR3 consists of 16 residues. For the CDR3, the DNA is TGTGCCAGCAGCTTAGAGGGACTAGCGGGAGGGTACGAGCAGTACTTC. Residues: CASSLEGLAGGYEQYF.

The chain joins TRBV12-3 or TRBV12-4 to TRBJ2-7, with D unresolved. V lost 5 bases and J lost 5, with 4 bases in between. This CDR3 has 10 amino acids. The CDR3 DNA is TGTGCCAGCAGTAAGGACGAGCAGTACTTC. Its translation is CASSKDEQYF.

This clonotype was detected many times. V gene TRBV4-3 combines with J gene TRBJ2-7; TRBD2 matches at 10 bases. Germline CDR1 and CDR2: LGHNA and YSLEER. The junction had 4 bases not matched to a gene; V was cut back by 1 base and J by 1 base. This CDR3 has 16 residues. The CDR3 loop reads CASSQGVAGGSYEQYF. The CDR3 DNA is TGCGCCAGCAGCCAAGGGGTAGCGGGAGGTTCCTACGAGCAGTACTTC.

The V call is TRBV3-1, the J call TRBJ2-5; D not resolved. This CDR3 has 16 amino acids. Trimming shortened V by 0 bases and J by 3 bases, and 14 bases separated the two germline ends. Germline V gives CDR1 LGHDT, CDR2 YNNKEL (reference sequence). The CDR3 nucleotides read TGTGCCAGCAGCCAAGAGGGCACCAATTCGGAAGAGACCCAGTACTTC. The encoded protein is CASSQEGTNSEETQYF.

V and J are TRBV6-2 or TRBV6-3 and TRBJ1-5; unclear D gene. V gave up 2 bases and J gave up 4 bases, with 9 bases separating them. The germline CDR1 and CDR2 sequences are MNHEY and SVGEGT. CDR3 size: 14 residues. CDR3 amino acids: CASSYLRANQPQHF. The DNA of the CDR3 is TGTGCCAGCAGTTACCTACGGGCGAATCAGCCCCAGCATTTT.

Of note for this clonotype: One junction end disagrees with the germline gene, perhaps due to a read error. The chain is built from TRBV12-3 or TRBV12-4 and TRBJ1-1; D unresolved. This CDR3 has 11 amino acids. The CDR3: CASSPGSGQPF. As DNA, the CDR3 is TGTGCCAGCAGTCCGGGGAGCGGGCAGCCCTTT.

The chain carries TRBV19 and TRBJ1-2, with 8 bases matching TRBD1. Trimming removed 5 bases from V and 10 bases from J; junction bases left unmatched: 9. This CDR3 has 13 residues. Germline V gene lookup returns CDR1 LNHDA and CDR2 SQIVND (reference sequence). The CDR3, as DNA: TGTGCCAGTAGTGCCTCTGGACAGGGAACCTACACCTTC. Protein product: CASSASGQGTYTF.

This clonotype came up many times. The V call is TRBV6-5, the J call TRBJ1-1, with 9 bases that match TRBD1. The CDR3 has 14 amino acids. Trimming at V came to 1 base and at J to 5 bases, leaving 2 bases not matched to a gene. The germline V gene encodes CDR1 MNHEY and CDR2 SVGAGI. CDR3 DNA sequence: TGTGCCAGCAGTTACTTTGACAGGGGGACTGAAGCTTTCTTT. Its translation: CASSYFDRGTEAFF.

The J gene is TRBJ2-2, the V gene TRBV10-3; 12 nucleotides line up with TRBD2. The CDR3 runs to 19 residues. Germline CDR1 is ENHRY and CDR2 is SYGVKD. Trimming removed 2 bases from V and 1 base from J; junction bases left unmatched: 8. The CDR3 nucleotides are TGTGCCATCAGTGAGCCAGGGACTAGCGGGCCACGGAACACCGGGGAGCTGTTTTTT. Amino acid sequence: CAISEPGTSGPRNTGELFF.

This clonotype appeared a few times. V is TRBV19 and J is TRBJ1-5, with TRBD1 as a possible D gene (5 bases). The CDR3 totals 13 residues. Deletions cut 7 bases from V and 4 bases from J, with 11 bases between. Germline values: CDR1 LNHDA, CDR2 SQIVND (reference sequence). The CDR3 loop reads CASKGPTNQPQHF. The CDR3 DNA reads TGTGCCAGTAAGGGACCTACTAATCAGCCCCAGCATTTT.

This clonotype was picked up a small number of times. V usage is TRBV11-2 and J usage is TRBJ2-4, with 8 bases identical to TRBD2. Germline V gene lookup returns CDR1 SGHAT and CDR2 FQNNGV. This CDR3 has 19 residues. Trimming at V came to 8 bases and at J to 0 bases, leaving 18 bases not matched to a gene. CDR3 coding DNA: TGTGCCAGCCCTATAAAGCGGGAGTTCTCAAGGGTAGCCAAAAACATTCAGTACTTC. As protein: CASPIKREFSRVAKNIQYF.

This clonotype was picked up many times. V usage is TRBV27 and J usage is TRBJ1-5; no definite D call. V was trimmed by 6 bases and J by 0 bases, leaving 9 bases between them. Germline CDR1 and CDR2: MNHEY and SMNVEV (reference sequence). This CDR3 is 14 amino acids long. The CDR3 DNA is TGTGCCAGCAGCCGACGGTATAGCAATCAGCCCCAGCATTTT. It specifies CASSRRYSNQPQHF.

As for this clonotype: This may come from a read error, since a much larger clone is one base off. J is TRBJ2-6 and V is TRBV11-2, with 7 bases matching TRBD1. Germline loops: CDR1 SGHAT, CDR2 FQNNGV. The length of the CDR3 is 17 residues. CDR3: CASSPGQVPSRANVLTF. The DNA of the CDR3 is TGTGCCAGCAGCCCCGGACAGGTCCCCTCTAGGGCCAACGTCCTGACTTTC.

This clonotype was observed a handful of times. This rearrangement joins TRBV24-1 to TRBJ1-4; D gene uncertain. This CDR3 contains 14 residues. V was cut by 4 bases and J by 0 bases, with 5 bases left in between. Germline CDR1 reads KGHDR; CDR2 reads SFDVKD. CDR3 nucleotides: TGTGCCACCAGTGACCCGGCAACTAATGAAAAACTGTTTTTT. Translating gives CATSDPATNEKLFF.

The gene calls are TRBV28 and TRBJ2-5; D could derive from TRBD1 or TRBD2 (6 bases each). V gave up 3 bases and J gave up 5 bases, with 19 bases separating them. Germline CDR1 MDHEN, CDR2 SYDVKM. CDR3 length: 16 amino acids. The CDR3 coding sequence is TGTGCCAGCAGTTTGGGGGGCGGAGGACGTGGGGAGACCCAGTACTTC. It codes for CASSLGGGGRGETQYF.

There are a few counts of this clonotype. CDR3 bases: TGTGCCAGCAGCCCTATATTATCGTCGGCTGAAGCTTTCTTT. Its protein product is CASSPILSSAEAFF. V and J are TRBV3-1 and TRBJ1-1, with D unclear. Germline V gene sequence: CDR1 LGHDT, CDR2 YNNKEL (reference sequence). The V and J ends lost 4 bases and 6 bases respectively, with 15 bases between them. The CDR3 length is 14 residues.

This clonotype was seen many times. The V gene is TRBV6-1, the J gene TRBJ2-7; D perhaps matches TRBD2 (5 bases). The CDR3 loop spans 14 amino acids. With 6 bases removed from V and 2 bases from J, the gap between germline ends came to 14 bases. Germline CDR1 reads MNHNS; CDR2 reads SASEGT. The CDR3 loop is CASRTSGMAYEQYF. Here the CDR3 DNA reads TGTGCCAGCAGAACGAGCGGAATGGCCTACGAGCAGTACTTC.

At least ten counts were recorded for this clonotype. This chain's CDR3 is CASSPRGGGLAQPQHF. DNA for the CDR3: TGTGCCAGCAGTCCCAGGGGTGGGGGGCTTGCTCAGCCCCAGCATTTT. The chain recombines TRBV25-1 with TRBJ1-5, with a weak D call TRBD1 (6 bases). Germline V gene sequence: CDR1 MGHDK, CDR2 SYGVNS. The CDR3 spans 16 residues. Trimming took 5 bases from V and 6 from J, leaving 20 bases between them.

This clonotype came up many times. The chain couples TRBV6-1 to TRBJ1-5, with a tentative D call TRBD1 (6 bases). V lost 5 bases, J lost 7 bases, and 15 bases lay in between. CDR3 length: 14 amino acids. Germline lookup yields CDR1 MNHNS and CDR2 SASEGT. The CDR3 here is CASSNQQGGQPQHF. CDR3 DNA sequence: TGTGCCAGCAGTAATCAACAGGGTGGCCAGCCCCAGCATTTT.

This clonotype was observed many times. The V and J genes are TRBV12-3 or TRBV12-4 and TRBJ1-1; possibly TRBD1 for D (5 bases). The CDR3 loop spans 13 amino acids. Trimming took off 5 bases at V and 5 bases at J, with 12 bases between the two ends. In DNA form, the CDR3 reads TGTGCCAGCAGTGTCCAGGGTGCGACTGAAGCTTTCTTT. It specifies CASSVQGATEAFF.

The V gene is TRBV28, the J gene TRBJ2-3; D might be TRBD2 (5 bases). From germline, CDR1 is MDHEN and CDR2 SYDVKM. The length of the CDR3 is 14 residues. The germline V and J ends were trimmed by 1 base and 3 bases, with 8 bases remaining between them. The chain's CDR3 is CASSLSGMTDTQYF. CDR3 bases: TGTGCCAGCAGTTTATCGGGGATGACAGATACGCAGTATTTT.

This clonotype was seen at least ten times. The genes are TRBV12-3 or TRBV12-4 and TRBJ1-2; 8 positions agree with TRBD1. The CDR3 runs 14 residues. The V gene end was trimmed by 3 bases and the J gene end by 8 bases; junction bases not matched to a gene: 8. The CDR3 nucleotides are TGTGCCAGCAGTTTGTTGGACAGGGAGGGGGGCTACACCTTC. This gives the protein CASSLLDREGGYTF.

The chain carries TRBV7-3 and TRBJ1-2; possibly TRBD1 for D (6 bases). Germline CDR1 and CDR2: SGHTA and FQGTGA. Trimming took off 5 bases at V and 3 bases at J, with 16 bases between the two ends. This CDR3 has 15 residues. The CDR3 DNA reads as TGTGCCAGCAGCCAAGGGGGGGCAATGGACTATGGCTACACCTTC. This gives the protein CASSQGGAMDYGYTF.

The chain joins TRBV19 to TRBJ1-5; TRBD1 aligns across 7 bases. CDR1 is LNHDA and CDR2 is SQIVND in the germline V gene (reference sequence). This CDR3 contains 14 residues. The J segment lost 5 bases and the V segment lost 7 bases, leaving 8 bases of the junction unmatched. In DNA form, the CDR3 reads TGTGCCAGTATTGACAGGGCCTGGGATCAGCCCCAGCATTTT. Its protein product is CASIDRAWDQPQHF. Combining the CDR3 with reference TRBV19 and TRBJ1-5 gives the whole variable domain DGGITQSPKYLFRKEGQNVTLSCEQNLNHDAMYWYRQDPGQGLRLIYYSQIVNDFQKGDIAEGYSVSREKKESFPLTVTSAQKNPTAFYLCASIDRAWDQPQHFGDGTRLSIL.